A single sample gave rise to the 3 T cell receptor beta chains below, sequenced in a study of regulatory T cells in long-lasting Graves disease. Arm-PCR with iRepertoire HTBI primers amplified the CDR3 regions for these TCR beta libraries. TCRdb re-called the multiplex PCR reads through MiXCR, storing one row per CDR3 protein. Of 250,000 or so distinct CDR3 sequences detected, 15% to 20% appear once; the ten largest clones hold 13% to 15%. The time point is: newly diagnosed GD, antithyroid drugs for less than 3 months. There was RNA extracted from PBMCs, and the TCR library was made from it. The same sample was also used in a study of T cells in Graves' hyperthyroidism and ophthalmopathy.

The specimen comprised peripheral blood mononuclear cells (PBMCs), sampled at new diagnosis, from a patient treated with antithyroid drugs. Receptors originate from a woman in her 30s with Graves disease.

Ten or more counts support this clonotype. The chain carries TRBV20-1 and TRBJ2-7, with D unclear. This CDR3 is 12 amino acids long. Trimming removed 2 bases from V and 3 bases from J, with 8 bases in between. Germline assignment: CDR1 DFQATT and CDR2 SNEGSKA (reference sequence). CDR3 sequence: CSARRAHYEQYF. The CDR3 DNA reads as TGCAGTGCTAGAAGGGCTCACTACGAGCAGTACTTC.

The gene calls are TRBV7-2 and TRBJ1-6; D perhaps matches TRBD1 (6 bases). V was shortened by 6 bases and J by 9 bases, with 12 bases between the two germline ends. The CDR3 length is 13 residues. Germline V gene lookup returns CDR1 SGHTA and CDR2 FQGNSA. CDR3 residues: CASRRQGISPLHF. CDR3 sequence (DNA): TGTGCCAGCAGAAGGCAGGGGATTTCACCCCTCCACTTT.

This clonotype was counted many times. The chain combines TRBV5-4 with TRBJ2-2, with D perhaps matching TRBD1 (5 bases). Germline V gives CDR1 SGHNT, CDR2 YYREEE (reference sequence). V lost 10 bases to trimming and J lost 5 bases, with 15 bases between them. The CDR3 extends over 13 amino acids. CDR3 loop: CAVTASITGELFF. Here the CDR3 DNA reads TGTGCCGTGACAGCCTCGATTACCGGGGAGCTGTTTTTT.